These 32 T cell receptor beta chains share one sample of origin, sequenced in a study of T cells in Graves' hyperthyroidism and ophthalmopathy. TCR beta CDR3 regions were amplified from RNA. The TCR CDR3 first-round RT-PCR relied on the HTBI primer set. MiXCR, applied by TCRdb to the multiplex PCR reads, yields one record per CDR3 protein. Of about 480,000 distinct CDR3 sequences in the sample, approximately 23% were seen once. Sequencing was carried out using blood. The receptors originated from a woman between 65 and 79 years old with Graves' ophthalmopathy.

The chain links TRBV10-3 to TRBJ1-1; maybe TRBD1 (5 bases). V lost 4 bases to trimming and J lost 0 bases, with 15 bases between them. The germline V gene encodes CDR1 ENHRY and CDR2 SYGVKD. The CDR3 is 16 amino acids. CDR3 DNA: TGTGCCATCAGTGGGGGGACTGGCGCTATGAACACTGAAGCTTTCTTT. It is translated as CAISGGTGAMNTEAFF.

This chain uses TRBV6-2 or TRBV6-3 with TRBJ1-1; D remains ambiguous. This CDR3 contains 19 residues. V shed 2 bases and J shed 0 bases, with 22 bases lying between them. Looked up from germline, CDR1 is MNHEY and CDR2 is SVGEGT. CDR3 nucleotide sequence: TGTGCCAGCAGTTACGTCCCTGCGGGAGCAACACCGATGAACACTGAAGCTTTCTTT. This encodes CASSYVPAGATPMNTEAFF.

This clonotype has only a few counts. The chain recombines TRBV7-9 with TRBJ1-5; D might be TRBD1 (5 bases). Germline CDR1 SEHNR, CDR2 FQNEAQ (reference sequence). Trimming shortened V by 1 base and J by 13 bases, and 14 bases separated the two germline ends. The CDR3 has 13 amino acids. The CDR3, as DNA: TGTGCCAGCAGCTTAGGCGGGGGGGGATATCAGCATTTT. Translated, it gives CASSLGGGGYQHF.

The chain couples TRBV6-2 or TRBV6-3 to TRBJ2-1, with D unclear. Germline V lookup: CDR1 MNHEY, CDR2 SVGEGT. V shed 8 bases and J shed 6 bases, with 5 bases lying between them. The CDR3 runs to 10 residues. The CDR3 region is CASGFNEQFF. As DNA, the CDR3 is TGTGCCAGCGGATTCAATGAGCAGTTCTTC.

This clonotype has more than one count but fewer than ten. V and J are TRBV5-8 and TRBJ2-7; either TRBD1 or TRBD2 may fit D (5 bases each). Germline CDR1 SGHTS, CDR2 YDEGEE. Trimming pared 1 base from V and 2 bases from J, leaving 13 bases between. The CDR3 extends over 15 amino acids. The DNA of the CDR3 is TGTGCCAGCAGCTTGCCGGGGACGCAAACCTACGAGCAGTACTTC. Encoded protein: CASSLPGTQTYEQYF.

The chain joins TRBV5-5 to TRBJ1-2, with 8 positions matching TRBD1. The ends lost 6 bases at V and 2 bases at J; junction bases unmatched: 3. CDR1 is SGHKS and CDR2 is YYEKEE in the germline V gene (reference sequence). The CDR3 length is 13 residues. CDR3 DNA sequence: TGTGCCAGCAAACGACAGGGGAACTATGGCTACACCTTC. Translation gives CASKRQGNYGYTF.

The CDR3, as DNA: TGTGCCACTCGCCCTAACGCCAACACCGGGGAGCTGTTTTTT. Protein sequence: CATRPNANTGELFF. The chain uses TRBV24-1 and TRBJ2-2; no firm D call. Germline values: CDR1 KGHDR, CDR2 SFDVKD. The V gene lost 10 bases and the J gene lost 2 bases, with 13 bases spanning the gap. The length of the CDR3 is 14 residues.

This clonotype was seen only a few times. The genes are TRBV6-2 or TRBV6-3 and TRBJ2-2; 7 bases align to TRBD2. The ends lost 2 bases at V and 4 bases at J; junction bases unmatched: 4. Germline V lookup: CDR1 MNHEY, CDR2 SVGEGT. This CDR3 is 15 amino acids long. CDR3 DNA sequence: TGTGCCAGCAGTTACAATGGGGGGGGCACCGGGGAGCTGTTTTTT. As protein: CASSYNGGGTGELFF.

This clonotype turned up a few times. The V and J genes are TRBV6-1 and TRBJ1-1; D possibly corresponds to TRBD1 (5 bases). Looked up from germline, CDR1 is MNHNS and CDR2 is SASEGT. The V end was cut by 6 bases, the J end by 0 bases, with 11 bases between. This CDR3 comprises 14 residues. CDR3 sequence: CASRQDTLNTEAFF. The CDR3 DNA follows: TGTGCCAGCAGACAGGACACCCTGAACACTGAAGCTTTCTTT.

V and J are TRBV4-1 and TRBJ2-7, with D perhaps given as TRBD1 or TRBD2 (5 bases each). Per the germline V gene, CDR1 is MGHRA and CDR2 is YSYEKL. The CDR3 loop spans 14 amino acids. V lost 1 base to trimming and J lost 3 bases, with 10 bases between them. The CDR3 loop reads CASSQARDGYEQYF. CDR3 bases: TGCGCCAGCAGCCAAGCTCGGGACGGCTACGAGCAGTACTTC.

The chain has TRBV6-1 and TRBJ2-7; D possibly uses TRBD1 or TRBD2 (5 bases each). Trimming shortened V by 2 bases and J by 3 bases, and 11 bases separated the two germline ends. The CDR3 spans 14 residues. Germline loops: CDR1 MNHNS, CDR2 SASEGT. The CDR3 region has the DNA TGTGCCAGCAGTGAATCCCGGGGCAACTACGAGCAGTACTTC. Protein sequence: CASSESRGNYEQYF.

This clonotype came up a few times. V gene TRBV20-1 combines with J gene TRBJ2-1; 7 bases match TRBD2. V lost 0 bases and J lost 4; bases outside the gene matches: 6. From germline, CDR1 is DFQATT and CDR2 SNEGSKA (reference sequence). This CDR3 region has 15 residues. The CDR3, as DNA: TGCAGTGCTAGAGATTCGGGGGGACGATACAATGAGCAGTTCTTC. This sequence encodes CSARDSGGRYNEQFF.

There are many counts of this clonotype. The chain has TRBV6-1 and TRBJ1-2; TRBD1 agrees at 9 bases. Germline V gives CDR1 MNHNS, CDR2 SASEGT. This CDR3 has 13 residues. V dropped 5 bases and J dropped 4; count of bases not matched to a gene: 2. CDR3 DNA sequence: TGTGCCAGCAGTAGGGACAGGGCCTATGGCTACACCTTC. Amino acids: CASSRDRAYGYTF.

Regarding this clonotype: The junction differs from germline at one of its ends, possibly a read error. The chain links TRBV6-1 to TRBJ2-7; possibly TRBD2 for D (6 bases). Germline V gene lookup returns CDR1 MNHNS and CDR2 SASEGT. This CDR3 comprises 15 residues. As DNA, the CDR3 is TGTGCCAGCAGTCGCGAAGCGGGCGCATCCTGCGAGCAGTACTTC. Encoded protein: CASSREAGASCEQYF.

The V call is TRBV4-1, the J call TRBJ1-2; TRBD1 agrees at 9 bases. The trim removed 1 base at V and 7 bases at J, leaving 10 bases unmatched. From germline, CDR1 is MGHRA and CDR2 YSYEKL. The CDR3 runs to 16 residues. The CDR3 sequence: CASSQVVPGQGGGYTF. The CDR3 nucleotides read TGCGCCAGCAGCCAAGTAGTTCCGGGACAGGGAGGTGGCTACACCTTC.

The V call is TRBV20-1, the J call TRBJ1-1; 9 positions agree with TRBD1. Germline-derived CDR1 and CDR2 are DFQATT and SNEGSKA (reference sequence). V was pared by 4 bases and J by 1 base, with 4 bases of the junction left unmatched. The CDR3 extends over 14 amino acids. Written as DNA, the CDR3 is TGCAGTGCTACGGACAGGGGACCGAACACTGAAGCTTTCTTT. Translation: CSATDRGPNTEAFF.

The V and J genes are TRBV10-1 and TRBJ1-5; D is perhaps TRBD1 (5 bases). With 9 bases removed from V and 5 bases from J, the gap between germline ends came to 5 bases. Per germline, CDR1 WNHNN and CDR2 SYGVQD (reference sequence). CDR3 length: 10 residues. CDR3 protein: CARGDQPQHF. The DNA for the CDR3 is TGCGCCAGGGGGGATCAGCCCCAGCATTTT.

There are many counts of this clonotype. The rearrangement uses TRBV12-3 or TRBV12-4 and TRBJ2-2, with 7 nucleotides matching TRBD2. V lost 4 bases and J lost 0; bases outside the gene matches: 2. This CDR3 spans 15 amino acids. CDR3 nucleotide sequence: TGTGCCAGCAGTTGGCTAGCGGCGAACACCGGGGAGCTGTTTTTT. Translation gives CASSWLAANTGELFF.

In its sample, this clonotype was seen a few times. This rearrangement joins TRBV6-1 to TRBJ2-5; 8 nucleotides agree with TRBD1. V trimming: 8 bases; J trimming: 2 bases; junction bases outside the gene matches: 10. The CDR3 is 15 residues long. Germline V gives CDR1 MNHNS, CDR2 SASEGT. DNA for the CDR3: TGTGCCAGCTCAACGGTGAGACAGGGGCAAGAGACCCAGTACTTC. It translates to CASSTVRQGQETQYF.

The chain joins TRBV24-1 to TRBJ1-2; 7 nucleotides align to TRBD1. CDR1 and CDR2 from the germline V gene are KGHDR and SFDVKD. This CDR3 has 12 amino acids. Losses at the gene ends were 4 bases for V and 10 bases for J; bases not matched to a gene: 5. The CDR3 DNA is TGTGCCACCAGTGACGACAGGGTGGACTACACCTTC. It codes for CATSDDRVDYTF.

The genes are TRBV6-1 and TRBJ1-2, with D perhaps matching TRBD1 (5 bases). Germline V CDR1 and CDR2: MNHNS, SASEGT. Trimming removed 6 bases from V and 0 bases from J, with 14 bases in between. The CDR3 contains 15 residues. Here the CDR3 DNA reads TGTGCCAGCAGCGTCGACAGAATATCTAACTATGGCTACACCTTC. This gives the protein CASSVDRISNYGYTF.

This chain uses TRBV20-1 with TRBJ2-1; the match to TRBD2 covers 12 bases. The ends lost 4 bases at V and 4 bases at J; junction bases unmatched: 17. The CDR3 totals 19 residues. The germline gives CDR1 DFQATT, CDR2 SNEGSKA (reference sequence). CDR3 amino acids: CSATHLSSSGRAGYNEQFF. CDR3 in DNA: TGCAGTGCTACGCATTTAAGCTCTAGCGGGAGGGCGGGATACAATGAGCAGTTCTTC.

On this clonotype itself: One base away lies a much larger clone, so this may be a sequencing read error. The V call is TRBV11-2, the J call TRBJ2-5; D may be TRBD1 or TRBD2 (6 bases each). The germline CDR1 and CDR2 sequences are SGHAT and FQNNGV. V was trimmed by 4 bases and J by 4 bases, leaving 10 bases between them. This CDR3 has 13 amino acids. CDR3 bases: TGTGCCAGCAGCTGGGGGGCTGCAGAGACCCAGTACTTC. This translates into CASSWGAAETQYF.

The chain recombines TRBV7-8 with TRBJ2-2, with 10 bases identical to TRBD2. Per germline, CDR1 SGHVS and CDR2 FQNEAQ. The CDR3 is 16 residues long. The V gene end was trimmed by 4 bases and the J gene end by 1 base; junction bases not matched to a gene: 3. CDR3 region: CASSSSGRENTGELFF. CDR3 sequence (DNA): TGTGCCAGCAGCTCCAGCGGGAGGGAGAACACCGGGGAGCTGTTTTTT.

This clonotype was counted a single time. The chain uses TRBV28 and TRBJ2-5, with D perhaps assigned TRBD1 or TRBD2 (6 bases each). V lost 6 bases and J 5 bases, leaving 16 bases between the germline ends. The V gene's germline CDR1 is MDHEN and CDR2 SYDVKM. The length of the CDR3 is 14 residues. CDR3 sequence: CASREGGRPETQYF. Written as DNA, the CDR3 is TGTGCCAGCAGAGAGGGGGGCCGGCCTGAGACCCAGTACTTC.

The chain joins TRBV7-9 to TRBJ2-7; 10 bases align to TRBD2. J gave up 0 bases and V 4 bases, and 3 bases lay outside the gene matches. There are 15 residues in the CDR3. Looked up from germline, CDR1 is SEHNR and CDR2 is FQNEAQ (reference sequence). The CDR3 protein is CASSSLAGASYEQYF. For the CDR3, the DNA is TGTGCCAGCAGCTCTCTAGCGGGAGCCTCCTACGAGCAGTACTTC.

This clonotype appeared a few times. This chain links TRBV4-1 with TRBJ2-2, with no clear D. Germline CDR1 is MGHRA and CDR2 is YSYEKL. V lost 8 bases and J 0 bases, leaving 10 bases between the germline ends. The CDR3 covers 14 residues. For the CDR3, the DNA is TGCGCCAGCCGCTTGCGGTCGAACACCGGGGAGCTGTTTTTT. This sequence encodes CASRLRSNTGELFF.

About this clonotype itself: This could be a read error, since a much larger clone is one nucleotide away. This sequence joins TRBV20-1 and TRBJ2-3; D is possibly TRBD2 (6 bases). The germline V gene encodes CDR1 DFQATT and CDR2 SNEGSKA (reference sequence). The CDR3 is 13 amino acids. The CDR3 is CSARGGGTDTRYF. The CDR3 DNA reads TGCAGTGCTAGGGGGGGAGGCACAGATACGCGGTATTTT.

The rearrangement joins TRBV10-3 to TRBJ2-1, with 11 bases fitting TRBD1. Germline V lookup: CDR1 ENHRY, CDR2 SYGVKD. The V and J ends lost 8 bases and 5 bases, in that order; junction bases with no gene match: 5. The CDR3 is 14 residues long. CDR3: CAIAGTGGHNEQFF. The CDR3 nucleotides read TGTGCCATCGCGGGGACAGGGGGGCACAATGAGCAGTTCTTC.

There are many counts of this clonotype. The V and J genes are TRBV27 and TRBJ1-2; 10 nucleotides agree with TRBD1. V shed 8 bases, J shed 2 bases, and the junction held 2 bases outside the gene matches. CDR3 length: 13 residues. The V gene's germline CDR1 is MNHEY and CDR2 SMNVEV (reference sequence). The CDR3 DNA reads as TGTGCCAGCTCGACAGGGGGCAACTATGGCTACACCTTC. This sequence encodes CASSTGGNYGYTF.

CDR3 sequence: CATPRQAYNYEQYF. As DNA, the CDR3 is TGTGCCACCCCCCGGCAGGCATACAACTACGAGCAGTACTTC. The chain links TRBV28 to TRBJ2-7; D unresolved. This CDR3 region has 14 residues. Deletions cut 10 bases from V and 3 bases from J, with 19 bases between. Per germline, CDR1 MDHEN and CDR2 SYDVKM.

This clonotype was observed once. The chain is built from TRBV3-1 and TRBJ2-1; D might be TRBD2 (6 bases). The CDR3 extends over 15 amino acids. Germline loops: CDR1 LGHDT, CDR2 YNNKEL (reference sequence). Trimming stripped 7 bases from V and 6 bases from J, with 19 bases between. Here the CDR3 DNA reads TGTGCCAGCACCTCCGGGGGAGTAGTTGGCAATGAGCAGTTCTTC. It encodes CASTSGGVVGNEQFF.